These 31 T cell receptor beta chains were sequenced from one sample in a study of blood T cell repertoires in COVID-19. Clones were read by immunoSEQ multiplex PCR, and TCRdb kept only the in-frame ones, dropping some. The sample lists approximately 210,000 clones, roughly 91% occurring once. Material: PBMCs or T cells enriched from blood (not recorded which). The source is a man aged 25-40 years in a cohort exposed to, infected with or recovered from COVID-19 (not recorded which).

The rearrangement uses TRBV12-3 or TRBV12-4 and TRBJ1-1; no definite D call. The germline V and J ends were trimmed by 3 bases and 9 bases, with 11 bases remaining between them. The CDR3 is 12 amino acids. As DNA, the CDR3 is TGTGCCAGCAGTTTCGGCAAGACAAAAGCTTTCTTT. Protein: CASSFGKTKAFF.

This rearrangement joins TRBV29-1 to TRBJ2-7; 9 bases map to TRBD1. Trimming removed 8 bases from V and 2 bases from J; junction bases left unmatched: 10. CDR1 is SQVTM and CDR2 is ANQGSEA in the germline V gene. The CDR3 is 14 residues long. The CDR3 loop is CSIRGDRATYEQYF. CDR3 sequence (DNA): TGCAGCATTAGAGGGGACAGGGCCACCTACGAGCAGTACTTC.

This sequence joins TRBV9 and TRBJ1-3; 8 bases line up with TRBD1. Trimming cost V 3 bases and J 2 bases; bases outside gene matches: 10. The CDR3 length is 17 residues. Germline lookup yields CDR1 SGDLS and CDR2 YYNGEE. The CDR3 here is CASSGGLGQATGNTIYF. In nucleotides, the CDR3 is TGTGCCAGCAGCGGGGGGTTGGGACAGGCCACTGGAAACACCATATATTTT.

J is TRBJ2-1 and V is TRBV19, with 13 bases identical to TRBD2. CDR1 and CDR2 (germline): LNHDA, SQIVND (reference sequence). With 5 bases clipped from V and 3 bases from J, the junction kept 4 bases outside the gene matches. This CDR3 is 16 amino acids long. The CDR3 reads CASSVGLAGFYNEQFF. CDR3 DNA sequence: TGTGCCAGTAGTGTGGGACTAGCGGGGTTCTACAATGAGCAGTTCTTC.

V is TRBV5-4 and J is TRBJ2-7; D gene unclear. The CDR3 extends over 13 amino acids. Germline-derived CDR1 and CDR2 are SGHNT and YYREEE (reference sequence). V lost 0 bases and J lost 3, with 7 bases in between. CDR3 loop: CASSLVPNYEQYF. The CDR3 DNA follows: TGTGCCAGCAGCTTGGTCCCTAACTACGAGCAGTACTTC.

This clone was picked up a small number of times. The chain combines TRBV20-1 with TRBJ2-7, with unresolved D. The CDR3 consists of 14 residues. CDR1 DFQATT and CDR2 SNEGSKA come from the germline V gene (reference sequence). Trimming shortened V by 3 bases and J by 2 bases, and 14 bases separated the two germline ends. CDR3 in amino acids: CSASGQQLAYEQYF. The CDR3, as DNA: TGCAGTGCTAGTGGCCAACAGTTGGCCTACGAGCAGTACTTC.

V is TRBV12-3 or TRBV12-4 and J is TRBJ1-2; D perhaps matches TRBD1 (6 bases). The CDR3 covers 13 residues. Trimming removed 7 bases at V and 4 bases at J, with 13 bases between. The CDR3 coding sequence is TGTGCCAGCACTAACAGGGCCTCCTATGGCTACACCTTC. Its protein product is CASTNRASYGYTF.

The chain links TRBV27 to TRBJ2-7; 8 bases agree with TRBD1. CDR1 is MNHEY and CDR2 is SMNVEV in the germline V gene (reference sequence). The CDR3 has 16 amino acids. V was pared by 6 bases and J by 1 base, with 11 bases of the junction left unmatched. The CDR3 loop reads CASRFAGQGASYEQYF. For the CDR3, the DNA is TGTGCCAGCAGGTTTGCCGGCCAGGGGGCTTCCTACGAGCAGTACTTC.

The rearrangement links TRBV3-1 (or the pseudogene TRBV3-2) to TRBJ2-5; D is possibly TRBD1 (5 bases). The germline CDR1 and CDR2 sequences are LGHDT and YNNKEL (reference sequence). The ends were cut back, 3 bases at V and 5 bases at J, with 10 bases in the middle. The CDR3 has 13 amino acids. The CDR3: CASSHGSGETQYF. The CDR3 DNA reads TGTGCCAGCAGCCACGGGTCAGGGGAGACCCAGTACTTC.

The genes are TRBV5-6 and TRBJ2-5, with D tentatively TRBD2 (5 bases). The V gene's germline CDR1 is SGHDT and CDR2 YYEEEE. The length of the CDR3 is 14 residues. The germline V and J ends were trimmed by 0 bases and 5 bases, with 11 bases remaining between them. CDR3 sequence reads: CASSLAGKGETQYF. The CDR3 DNA reads TGTGCCAGCAGCTTGGCGGGGAAAGGGGAGACCCAGTACTTC.

This rearrangement joins TRBV3-1 (or the pseudogene TRBV3-2) to TRBJ1-2; 7 nucleotides match TRBD1. CDR3 length: 15 amino acids. The V and J ends lost 4 bases and 5 bases, in that order; junction bases with no gene match: 10. Germline CDR1 is LGHDT and CDR2 is YNNKEL (reference sequence). This CDR3 is CASSPDGTALYGYTF. The CDR3 bases are TGTGCCAGCAGCCCAGACGGGACAGCGCTATATGGCTACACCTTC.

The chain has TRBV19 and TRBJ2-3, with 11 positions matching TRBD2. The CDR3 runs to 21 residues. The J segment lost 0 bases and the V segment lost 4 bases, leaving 18 bases of the junction unmatched. The germline gives CDR1 LNHDA, CDR2 SQIVND (reference sequence). The chain's CDR3 is CASSTSHTGLTSGSSTDTQYF. CDR3 in DNA: TGTGCCAGTAGTACCTCACATACAGGACTTACTAGCGGGAGTAGCACAGATACGCAGTATTTT.

This chain joins TRBV5-1 and TRBJ2-3; TRBD2 aligns across 8 bases. The germline V gene has CDR1 SGHRS and CDR2 YFSETQ. The CDR3 loop spans 16 amino acids. V lost 4 bases and J lost 5; bases outside the gene matches: 12. The CDR3 region is CASSPPGASGLDTQYF. As DNA, the CDR3 is TGCGCCAGCAGCCCCCCGGGAGCTAGCGGGCTAGATACGCAGTATTTT.

This sequence joins TRBV7-6 and TRBJ2-3; D gene unclear. The CDR3 runs 16 residues. Germline lookup yields CDR1 SGHVS and CDR2 FNYEAQ. V lost 2 bases to trimming and J lost 1 base, with 13 bases between them. Here the CDR3 DNA reads TGTGCCAGCAGCTTAAGCTCCGGGTCCGGCACAGATACGCAGTATTTT. Protein sequence: CASSLSSGSGTDTQYF. Drawing the rest from reference TRBV7-6 and TRBJ2-3, the complete variable domain is GAGVSQSPRYKVTKRGQDVALRCDPISGHVSLYWYRQALGQGPEFLTYFNYEAQQDKSGLPNDRFSAERPEGSISTLTIQRTEQRDSAMYRCASSLSSGSGTDTQYFGPGTRLTVL.

The chain combines TRBV19 with TRBJ2-1; D remains unclear. Trimming took 8 bases from V and 7 from J, leaving 15 bases between them. The germline gives CDR1 LNHDA, CDR2 SQIVND (reference sequence). This CDR3 contains 13 residues. The CDR3 reads CASSSSPTNEQFF. The CDR3 bases are TGTGCCAGTTCCTCCTCCCCTACGAATGAGCAGTTCTTC.

The V and J genes are TRBV7-8 and TRBJ2-3; 10 bases fit TRBD2. This CDR3 spans 16 amino acids. V lost 5 bases and J lost 4; bases outside the gene matches: 9. Germline V gene data show CDR1 as SGHVS and CDR2 as FQNEAQ. CDR3 amino acids: CASSRVLAGVSDTQYF. CDR3 DNA sequence: TGTGCCAGCAGCCGAGTCCTAGCGGGAGTATCAGATACGCAGTATTTT.

This rearrangement joins TRBV10-3 to TRBJ1-1; a possible D gene is TRBD1 (5 bases). CDR1 is ENHRY and CDR2 is SYGVKD in the germline V gene. CDR3 size: 19 residues. V gave up 10 bases and J gave up 7 bases, with 37 bases separating them. As DNA, the CDR3 is TGTGCCACCGGCGAGTTTGAAAGGAGGGACTACTATTCGGTGGGTGAAGCTTTCTTT. It specifies CATGEFERRDYYSVGEAFF.

By sample fraction, this clone is medium-sized. This chain joins TRBV6-4 and TRBJ2-3; no definite D call. This CDR3 has 13 amino acids. The V gene lost 0 bases and the J gene lost 3 bases, with 4 bases spanning the gap. From germline, CDR1 is MRHNA and CDR2 SNTAGT. CDR3 amino acids: CASSDSETDTQYF. For the CDR3, the DNA is TGTGCCAGCAGTGACTCGGAGACAGATACGCAGTATTTT.

The chain uses TRBV7-8 and TRBJ1-5; no clear D. V was pared by 2 bases and J by 6 bases, with 17 bases between. Germline V gene sequence: CDR1 SGHVS, CDR2 FQNEAQ. The CDR3 has 16 residues. CDR3 sequence: CASSLWGAQGRQPQHF. The CDR3 region has the DNA TGTGCCAGCAGCTTATGGGGAGCTCAAGGGCGTCAGCCCCAGCATTTT.

Written as DNA, the CDR3 is TGTGCCACCAGTGACACCGGGACAGGGGGGAACACAGATACGCAGTATTTT. It yields the protein CATSDTGTGGNTDTQYF. This chain uses TRBV24-1 with TRBJ2-3, with TRBD1 matching over 11 bases. This CDR3 is 17 amino acids long. Per germline, CDR1 KGHDR and CDR2 SFDVKD. The V and J ends lost 4 bases and 2 bases, in that order; junction bases with no gene match: 7.

A single count supports this clone. The CDR3 loop reads CASSSPRQGRPGANVLTF. CDR3 DNA sequence: TGTGCCAGCAGCTCACCTCGACAGGGGAGGCCTGGGGCCAACGTCCTGACTTTC. The V call is TRBV9, the J call TRBJ2-6, with 8 bases identical to TRBD1. V was pared by 4 bases and J by 2 bases, with 11 bases of the junction left unmatched. This CDR3 comprises 18 residues. The germline V gene encodes CDR1 SGDLS and CDR2 YYNGEE.

This chain connects TRBV2 to TRBJ2-7; TRBD2 matches 10 bases. Germline V CDR1 and CDR2: SNHLY, FYNNEI. The CDR3 is 20 amino acids. Trimming took 4 bases from V and 5 from J; bases not matched to a gene: 23. The CDR3 DNA is TGTGCCAGCAGTGTCCACCTCTCCCCCCTCCTAGCGGGAGATGAGAACGAGCAGTACTTC. Translated: CASSVHLSPLLAGDENEQYF.

This chain connects TRBV7-3 to TRBJ1-1; 8 nucleotides match TRBD1. The CDR3 has 16 amino acids. Losses at the gene ends were 4 bases for V and 8 bases for J; bases not matched to a gene: 15. Germline values: CDR1 SGHTA, CDR2 FQGTGA. CDR3 loop: CASSSGQGANPSEAFF. The DNA for the CDR3 is TGTGCCAGCAGCTCAGGACAGGGTGCAAACCCTAGCGAAGCTTTCTTT.

CDR3 loop: CASSDEAGGYYEQFF. In DNA, the CDR3 is TGTGCCAGCAGTGACGAGGCGGGAGGGTACTATGAGCAGTTCTTC. The chain carries TRBV6-4 and TRBJ2-1; 9 bases line up with TRBD2. Germline loops: CDR1 MRHNA, CDR2 SNTAGT. The CDR3 runs to 15 residues. V was pared by 2 bases and J by 8 bases, with 7 bases of the junction left unmatched.

CDR3 bases: TGTGCCAGCAGCTTTGACACGATAACTGAAGCTTTCTTT. Protein sequence: CASSFDTITEAFF. The chain uses TRBV5-6 and TRBJ1-1; D gene unclear. The CDR3 has 13 amino acids. Germline assignment: CDR1 SGHDT and CDR2 YYEEEE. The V gene lost 2 bases and the J gene lost 5 bases, with 10 bases spanning the gap.

This clone was picked up a small number of times. The chain combines TRBV9 with TRBJ1-5; D is ambiguous. Deletions cut 3 bases from V and 0 bases from J, with 7 bases between. The germline gives CDR1 SGDLS, CDR2 YYNGEE. This CDR3 has 14 amino acids. This CDR3 reads CASSGPDSNQPQHF. The CDR3 DNA is TGTGCCAGCAGCGGCCCAGATAGCAATCAGCCCCAGCATTTT.

This chain connects TRBV7-2 to TRBJ2-1, with 12 nucleotides matching TRBD2. V was clipped by 2 bases and J by 5 bases; unmatched bases: 4. The CDR3 totals 16 residues. The germline V gene encodes CDR1 SGHTA and CDR2 FQGNSA. The CDR3 protein is CASSLFGLAGNNEQFF. In DNA form, the CDR3 reads TGTGCCAGCAGCTTATTCGGACTAGCGGGAAACAATGAGCAGTTCTTC. Together with reference TRBV7-2 and TRBJ2-1, the CDR3 gives the full variable domain: GAGVSQSPSNKVTEKGKDVELRCDPISGHTALYWYRQSLGQGLEFLIYFQGNSAPDKSGLPSDRFSAERTGGSVSTLTIQRTQQEDSAVYLCASSLFGLAGNNEQFFGPGTRLTVL.

The chain uses TRBV27 and TRBJ2-1, with 16 bases lining up with TRBD2. Trimming cost V 5 bases and J 7 bases; bases outside gene matches: 14. Germline V gives CDR1 MNHEY, CDR2 SMNVEV (reference sequence). The CDR3 sequence is 19 residues long. In nucleotides, the CDR3 is TGTGCCAGCAGTCTACGTGGGACTAGCGGGAGGGCCCTCTATAATGAGCAGTTCTTC. It is translated as CASSLRGTSGRALYNEQFF.

In its sample, this clone was seen a few times. The chain is built from TRBV7-9 and TRBJ1-5, with unresolved D. The CDR3 sequence is 13 residues long. Trimming cost V 2 bases and J 5 bases, with 7 bases left between them. Germline V gene data show CDR1 as SEHNR and CDR2 as FQNEAQ (reference sequence). CDR3 residues: CASSLRSDQPQHF. The CDR3 nucleotides are TGTGCCAGCAGCTTACGGAGCGATCAGCCCCAGCATTTT.

This clone occurred once. The gene calls are TRBV28 and TRBJ2-2; 10 nucleotides match TRBD1. This CDR3 is 15 amino acids long. The germline V gene encodes CDR1 MDHEN and CDR2 SYDVKM. With V trimmed by 3 bases and J by 6 bases, 4 bases remained unmatched. Here the CDR3 DNA reads TGTGCCAGCAGTTTTGGAGGGACAGGGGCCGGGGAGCTGTTTTTT. Translation: CASSFGGTGAGELFF.

CDR3 region: CAYPGLDCLNSPLHF. As DNA, the CDR3 is TGTGCCTACCCCGGGCTGGACTGTCTCAATTCACCCCTCCACTTT. V is TRBV30 and J is TRBJ1-6; D remains ambiguous. CDR1 is GTSNPN and CDR2 is SVGIG in the germline V gene (reference sequence). Trimming removed 7 bases from V and 7 bases from J, with 20 bases in between. This CDR3 is 15 amino acids long.